This T cell receptor beta chain was observed in a study of blood T cell repertoires in COVID-19. Study overall: Donors in the United States, Italy and Spain gave samples during acute or convalescent COVID-19. Sources were T cells, B-cell-depleted T cells, or PBMCs; the material itself was cDNA or gDNA.

This table comes from immunoSEQ multiplex PCR, and its TCRdb copy is limited to in-frame clones, with some not included. The data show some 80,000 clones, 90% seen once. Trimming removed 0 bases from V and 5 bases from J, with 8 bases in between. CDR1 is SGHVS and CDR2 is FQNEAQ in the germline V gene. This CDR3 spans 13 amino acids. The receptor was isolated from a human donor in a cohort sampled during active COVID-19. The sample comprised peripheral blood. V gene TRBV7-8 combines with J gene TRBJ2-7; possible D gene TRBD2, 5 bases. In nucleotides, the CDR3 is TGTGCCAGCAGCTTAGCGAGGGTGGACGAGCAGTACTTC. This sequence encodes CASSLARVDEQYF.